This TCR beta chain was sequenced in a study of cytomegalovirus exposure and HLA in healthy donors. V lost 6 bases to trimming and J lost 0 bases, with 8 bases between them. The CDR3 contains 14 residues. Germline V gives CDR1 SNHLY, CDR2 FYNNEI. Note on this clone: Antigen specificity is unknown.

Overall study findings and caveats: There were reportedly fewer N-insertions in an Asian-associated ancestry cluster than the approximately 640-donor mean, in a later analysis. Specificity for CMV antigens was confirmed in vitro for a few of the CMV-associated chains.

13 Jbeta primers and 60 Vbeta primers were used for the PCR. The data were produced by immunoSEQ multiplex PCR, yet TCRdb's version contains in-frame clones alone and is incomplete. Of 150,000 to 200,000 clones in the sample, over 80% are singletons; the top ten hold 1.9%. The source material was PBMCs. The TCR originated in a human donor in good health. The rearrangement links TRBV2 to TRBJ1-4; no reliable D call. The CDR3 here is CASRRLTTNEKLFF. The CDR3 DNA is TGTGCCAGCAGGCGCCTAACAACTAATGAAAAACTGTTTTTT.